This T cell receptor beta chain was found in a study of blood T cell repertoires in COVID-19 (dated by TCRdb to the early 2020s). Notes on the research overall: Samples covering the acute and convalescent phases of COVID-19 were provided by collaborators in the United States, Italy and Spain. The material from the prospective study consisted of cDNA or gDNA derived from T cells, B-cell-depleted T cells, or PBMCs. The dataset comprised deeply sampled blood TCRbeta repertoires from subjects exposed to, actively infected with, or recovered from COVID-19. The repertoires were made available in a free public database intended to serve as a resource for research on the immune response to SARS-CoV-2. The samples were drawn from two sources: the first 160 participants of the ongoing ImmuneRACE study, and fewer than 1,500 subjects contributed by 6 global collaborators. The sample metadata nearly always contained a de-identified subject ID, COVID-19 status, age in years and sex. Where HLA class I and class II types were available, the types were taken from metadata supplied by the sample provider, not from assay-based typing. General study outcomes and caveats: Clinical and demographic metadata were provided uncurated, with the amount varying by source and participant.

Worth noting for this clone: This receptor's antigen is unknown. No much larger clonotype is one base removed from it; base qualities were not supplied.

Collaborating institutions collected whole blood in K2EDTA tubes following their own protocols. Collaborator samples were shipped for TCRbeta analysis as frozen whole blood, isolated PBMCs, or DNA extracted from either sample type. Inclusive of the bounding cysteine and phenylalanine, the CDR3 is 16 residues long. CDR3 DNA only is kept here, 48 bases in frame from base 1. V and J are trimmed by 1 base and 7 bases, and the gene matches miss 9 bases of the junction. Looking up the germline V gene yields CDR1 MGHRA and CDR2 YSYEKL. TCRbeta CDR3 regions were amplified from genomic DNA using the immunoSEQ Assay, a bias-controlled multiplex PCR. In the original analysis: The number of nucleated cells in each sample was estimated by amplification of reference gene primers within the assay. To quantify the absolute abundance of each unique TCRbeta CDR3 rearrangement, sequence reads were collapsed and filtered. For each sample, productive Simpson clonality was calculated by taking the square root of Simpson's diversity index across productive rearrangements. TCRdb retrieved this table from immuneACCESS and kept in-frame rearrangements only. Not all clones are present; in checked studies, unresolved V genes account for under half, and no reason is known for the remainder. That table supplies the V and J calls and clone size; D and trimming were determined from the DNA. This sample holds about 59,000 clones; 73% were observed only once. The top ten constitute around 19% of the sample.

Recombination linked TRBV4-1 to TRBJ1-3; TRBD1 fits 8 bases in the junction. The sequenced sample consisted of peripheral blood. The source of this sequence is a woman in her forties or fifties with active or convalescent COVID-19. The bases are TGCGCCAGCAGCCAAGTCCAAGGACAGGGAGTGAACACCATATATTTT. Its protein is CASSQVQGQGVNTIYF.